Shown below are 16 T cell receptor beta chains from a single sample sequenced in a study of early stage breast cancer tumors. Sequencing was performed with immunoSEQ multiplex PCR; in TCRdb, only in-frame clones are kept and a portion is missing. The data hold about 69,000 clones, with more than 70% observed a single time. Sequenced material: blood. Source of these receptors: a person aged 35 to 50 with breast cancer.

The gene calls are TRBV7-6 and TRBJ1-1; D gene ambiguous. From germline, CDR1 is SGHVS and CDR2 FNYEAQ. With 4 bases removed from V and 0 bases from J, the gap between germline ends came to 9 bases. This CDR3 has 14 amino acids. The CDR3 DNA reads TGTGCCAGCAGCTCAGCAGAGATGAACACTGAAGCTTTCTTT. This sequence encodes CASSSAEMNTEAFF.

CDR3 in DNA: TGTGCCAGCAGGAGGGCACAGGGGGCAGAGGGGAACACTGAAGCTTTCTTT. Its translation: CASRRAQGAEGNTEAFF. The chain is built from TRBV6-4 and TRBJ1-1; 9 positions agree with TRBD1. J was trimmed by 1 base and V by 6 bases; bases with no gene match: 12. This CDR3 is 17 amino acids long. CDR1 and CDR2 (germline): MRHNA, SNTAGT.

This clone came up a few times. The V and J genes are TRBV2 and TRBJ1-5; TRBD1 might be the D (5 bases). CDR1 SNHLY and CDR2 FYNNEI come from the germline V gene. Trimming cost V 4 bases and J 6 bases, with 10 bases left between them. The CDR3 runs 13 residues. CDR3 in amino acids: CASSVGVGQPQHF. Written as DNA, the CDR3 is TGTGCCAGCAGTGTAGGGGTTGGTCAGCCCCAGCATTTT.

This clone is a singleton in its sample. The J gene is TRBJ2-5, the V gene TRBV27; weak D call: TRBD1 (6 bases). The CDR3 totals 14 residues. V lost 3 bases and J 2 bases, leaving 10 bases between the germline ends. Germline lookup yields CDR1 MNHEY and CDR2 SMNVEV (reference sequence). The CDR3 region is CASSFTGSQETQYF. The CDR3 coding sequence is TGTGCCAGCAGTTTTACAGGGTCACAAGAGACCCAGTACTTC.

The V and J genes are TRBV6-6 and TRBJ1-1; D may be TRBD1 (6 bases). Trimming pared 5 bases from V and 0 bases from J, leaving 7 bases between. Germline V gene sequence: CDR1 MNHNY, CDR2 SVGAGI (reference sequence). The CDR3 length is 13 residues. The CDR3 loop is CASSRDMNTEAFF. The CDR3 DNA follows: TGTGCCAGCAGTCGGGACATGAACACTGAAGCTTTCTTT.

The chain carries TRBV2 and TRBJ2-7, with 7 bases fitting TRBD2. Germline trimming cut 5 bases from V and 4 bases from J; bases unmatched to any gene: 8. This CDR3 contains 14 residues. CDR1 and CDR2 (germline): SNHLY, FYNNEI. The DNA for the CDR3 is TGTGCCAGCAGTACCGGGACTACCCTTTACGAGCAGTACTTC. Translating it yields CASSTGTTLYEQYF.

This sequence joins TRBV28 and TRBJ2-7; 7 bases map to TRBD2. Germline CDR1 and CDR2: MDHEN and SYDVKM. The trim removed 4 bases at V and 4 bases at J, leaving 16 bases unmatched. The CDR3 contains 17 residues. DNA of the CDR3: TGTGCCAGCAGTTCCTCCAGACTAGCCATACAAAAATACGAGCAGTACTTC. This sequence encodes CASSSSRLAIQKYEQYF.

The chain couples TRBV29-1 to TRBJ2-1; D is undetermined. Germline V gene sequence: CDR1 SQVTM, CDR2 ANQGSEA. This CDR3 contains 14 residues. Trimming took off 7 bases at V and 2 bases at J, with 15 bases between the two ends. CDR3 region: CSGQVGLAYNEQFF. The CDR3 coding sequence is TGCAGCGGTCAAGTCGGTCTCGCCTACAATGAGCAGTTCTTC.

The V gene is TRBV19, the J gene TRBJ1-5; D unresolved. The CDR3 sequence is 15 residues long. Germline V lookup: CDR1 LNHDA, CDR2 SQIVND (reference sequence). The germline V and J ends were trimmed by 6 bases and 2 bases, with 14 bases remaining between them. Written as DNA, the CDR3 is TGTGCCAGTAGAGTGGCCGCCGCGGGCAATCAGCCCCAGCATTTT. It specifies CASRVAAAGNQPQHF.

This clone has just one count. The V and J genes are TRBV11-2 and TRBJ2-1; no clear D. V was shortened by 2 bases and J by 7 bases, with 15 bases between the two germline ends. This CDR3 has 15 amino acids. Germline loops: CDR1 SGHAT, CDR2 FQNNGV. The CDR3 sequence is CASSLLLGLRNEQFF. The CDR3 DNA is TGTGCCAGCAGCTTATTATTGGGCCTCAGGAATGAGCAGTTCTTC.

CDR3 region: CAWSSLSAGVYNEQFF. CDR3 sequence (DNA): TGTGCCTGGAGTTCCCTATCAGCGGGAGTTTACAATGAGCAGTTCTTC. This sequence joins TRBV30 and TRBJ2-1; 8 positions agree with TRBD2. V was clipped by 2 bases and J by 4 bases; unmatched bases: 10. Germline lookup yields CDR1 GTSNPN and CDR2 SVGIG (reference sequence). The CDR3 extends over 16 amino acids.

V is TRBV28 and J is TRBJ2-2; TRBD1 agrees at 8 bases. Per the germline V gene, CDR1 is MDHEN and CDR2 is SYDVKM. This CDR3 region has 15 residues. V shed 5 bases and J 2 bases; nucleotides not matched to a gene: 4. CDR3 nucleotides: TGTGCCAGCAGTCGAGGACAGGGAAACACCGGGGAGCTGTTTTTT. It codes for CASSRGQGNTGELFF.

The rearrangement uses TRBV4-1 and TRBJ2-3; a possible D gene is TRBD2 (7 bases). The CDR3 length is 16 residues. Trimming left V 5 bases short and J 2 bases short, with 17 bases between. The germline gives CDR1 MGHRA, CDR2 YSYEKL. In DNA form, the CDR3 reads TGCGCCAGCAGCATCAAGATGGGGGGGGCCACAGATACGCAGTATTTT. This encodes CASSIKMGGATDTQYF.

The V gene is TRBV10-3, the J gene TRBJ1-2; the D is unclear. The length of the CDR3 is 12 residues. CDR1 and CDR2 (germline): ENHRY, SYGVKD. V shed 6 bases and J shed 4 bases, with 9 bases lying between them. Here the CDR3 DNA reads TGTGCCATCAGCGTGGAGCTCTATGGCTACACCTTC. This encodes CAISVELYGYTF.

J is TRBJ2-7 and V is TRBV18, with 7 bases lining up with TRBD2. The J segment lost 7 bases and the V segment lost 1 base, leaving 10 bases of the junction unmatched. Germline CDR1 and CDR2: KGHSH and LQKENI. This CDR3 has 15 residues. DNA of the CDR3: TGTGCCAGCTCACCACGGGCGGGAGAATCGGGTGAGCAGTACTTC. Translating it yields CASSPRAGESGEQYF.

This sequence joins TRBV11-2 and TRBJ1-1; D gene unclear. The germline gives CDR1 SGHAT, CDR2 FQNNGV. V lost 3 bases to trimming and J lost 0 bases, with 2 bases between them. CDR3 length: 12 residues. The CDR3 DNA reads TGTGCCAGCAGCTTGATGAACACTGAAGCTTTCTTT. Encoded protein: CASSLMNTEAFF.